This T cell receptor beta chain was captured in a study of a mutant IDH1 vaccine in newly diagnosed glioma. Study-level background: Following radiotherapy alone, or alongside temozolomide cycles, vaccination was started after an interval of 4-6 weeks. Study-wide results and limits: Variations in leading peripheral T cell clonotypes appeared to have no connection with pseudoprogression.

In regard to this clone: As yet, its antigen is unknown.

Time point: week 23, last vaccination. Every single dose of the vaccine, 300 ug of mutant IDH1 20-mer peptide, came with topical imiquimod. The assay was immunoSEQ multiplex PCR, and TCRdb's table has in-frame clones only and misses some. The sample yields about 44,000 clones, approximately 89% seen once. Trimming removed 5 bases from V and 2 bases from J, with 12 bases in between. CDR1 is SGHVS, CDR2 FQNEAQ, per germline. The length of the CDR3 is 14 residues. J is TRBJ1-2 and V is TRBV7-8, with D possibly being TRBD1 (6 bases). The TCR originated in a man aged 50 to 60 with glioma. Sequencing was performed on PBMCs, taken from a glioma patient whose treatment included an IDH1 peptide vaccine. This CDR3 is CASSARGRNYGYTF. CDR3 DNA: TGTGCCAGCAGCGCCAGGGGCCGCAACTATGGCTACACCTTC. The complete variable domain, with remaining parts taken from reference TRBV7-8 and TRBJ1-2, reads GAGVSQSPRYKVAKRGQDVALRCDPISGHVSLFWYQQALGQGPEFLTYFQNEAQLDKSGLPSDRFFAERPEGSVSTLKIQRTQQEDSAVYLCASSARGRNYGYTFGSGTRLTVV.